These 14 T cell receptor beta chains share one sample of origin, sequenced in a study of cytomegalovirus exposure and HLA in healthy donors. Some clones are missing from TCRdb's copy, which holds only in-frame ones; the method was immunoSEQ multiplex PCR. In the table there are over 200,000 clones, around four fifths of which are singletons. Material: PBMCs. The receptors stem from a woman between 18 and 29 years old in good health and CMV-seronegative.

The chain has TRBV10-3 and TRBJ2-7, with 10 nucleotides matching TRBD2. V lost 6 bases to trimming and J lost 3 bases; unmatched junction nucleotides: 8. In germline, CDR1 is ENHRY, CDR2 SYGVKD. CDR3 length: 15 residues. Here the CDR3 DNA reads TGTGCCATCAGCCCCGGGACTAGCGAGTTCTACGAGCAGTACTTC. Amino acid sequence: CAISPGTSEFYEQYF.

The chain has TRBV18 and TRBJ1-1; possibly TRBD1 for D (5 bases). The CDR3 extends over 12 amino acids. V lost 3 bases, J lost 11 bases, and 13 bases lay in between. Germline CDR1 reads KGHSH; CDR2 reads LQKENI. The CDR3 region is CASSPKTDSAFF. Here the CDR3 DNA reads TGTGCCAGCTCACCTAAGACAGATAGCGCTTTCTTT.

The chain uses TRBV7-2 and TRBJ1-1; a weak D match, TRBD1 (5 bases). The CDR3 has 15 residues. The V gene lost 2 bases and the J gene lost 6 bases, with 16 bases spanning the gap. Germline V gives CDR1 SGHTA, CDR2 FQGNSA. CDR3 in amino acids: CASSLRGAVEAEAFF. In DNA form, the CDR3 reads TGTGCCAGCAGCTTAAGGGGCGCGGTGGAGGCTGAAGCTTTCTTT.

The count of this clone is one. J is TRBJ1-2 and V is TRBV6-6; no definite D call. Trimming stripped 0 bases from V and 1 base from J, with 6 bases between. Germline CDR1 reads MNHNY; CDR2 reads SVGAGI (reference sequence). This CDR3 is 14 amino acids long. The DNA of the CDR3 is TGTGCCAGCAGTTACTCAGGGTATAACTATGGCTACACCTTC. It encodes CASSYSGYNYGYTF.

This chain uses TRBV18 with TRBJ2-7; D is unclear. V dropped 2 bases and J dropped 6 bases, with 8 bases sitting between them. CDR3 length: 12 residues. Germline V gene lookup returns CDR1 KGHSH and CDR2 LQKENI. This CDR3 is CASSPNGGEQYF. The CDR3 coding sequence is TGTGCCAGCTCACCAAACGGTGGCGAGCAGTACTTC.

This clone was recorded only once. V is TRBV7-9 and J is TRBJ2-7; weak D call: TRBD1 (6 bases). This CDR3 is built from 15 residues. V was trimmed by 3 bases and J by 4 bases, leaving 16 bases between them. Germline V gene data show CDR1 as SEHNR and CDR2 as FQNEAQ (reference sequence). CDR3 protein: CASSFSTGQLYEQYF. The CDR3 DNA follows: TGTGCCAGCAGCTTTTCCACAGGACAGTTATACGAGCAGTACTTC. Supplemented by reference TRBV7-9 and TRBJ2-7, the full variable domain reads DTGVSQNPRHKITKRGQNVTFRCDPISEHNRLYWYRQTLGQGPEFLTYFQNEAQLEKSRLLSDRFSAERPKGSFSTLEIQRTEQGDSAMYLCASSFSTGQLYEQYFGPGTRLTVT.

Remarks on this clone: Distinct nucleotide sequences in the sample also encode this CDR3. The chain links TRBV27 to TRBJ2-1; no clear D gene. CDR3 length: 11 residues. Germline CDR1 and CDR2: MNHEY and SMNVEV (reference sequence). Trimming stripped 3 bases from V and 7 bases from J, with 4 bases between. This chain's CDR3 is CASSLRNEQFF. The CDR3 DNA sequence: TGTGCCAGCAGTTTGCGGAATGAGCAGTTCTTC.

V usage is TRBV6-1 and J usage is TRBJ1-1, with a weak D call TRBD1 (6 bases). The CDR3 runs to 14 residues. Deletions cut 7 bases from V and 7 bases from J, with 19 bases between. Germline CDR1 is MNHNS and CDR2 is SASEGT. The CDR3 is CASIFGGGVIEAFF. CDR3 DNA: TGTGCCAGCATTTTTGGGGGGGGCGTGATTGAAGCTTTCTTT.

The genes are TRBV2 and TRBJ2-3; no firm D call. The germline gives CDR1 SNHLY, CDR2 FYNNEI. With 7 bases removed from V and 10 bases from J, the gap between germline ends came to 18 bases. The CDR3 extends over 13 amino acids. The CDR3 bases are TGTGCCAGCACAGAGGAGAAGGATGGGGCGCAGTATTTT. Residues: CASTEEKDGAQYF.

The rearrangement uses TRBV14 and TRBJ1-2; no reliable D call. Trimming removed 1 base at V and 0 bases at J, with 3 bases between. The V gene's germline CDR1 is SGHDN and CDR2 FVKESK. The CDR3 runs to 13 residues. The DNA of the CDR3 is TGTGCCAGCAGCCAAGCAGCTAACTATGGCTACACCTTC. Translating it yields CASSQAANYGYTF.

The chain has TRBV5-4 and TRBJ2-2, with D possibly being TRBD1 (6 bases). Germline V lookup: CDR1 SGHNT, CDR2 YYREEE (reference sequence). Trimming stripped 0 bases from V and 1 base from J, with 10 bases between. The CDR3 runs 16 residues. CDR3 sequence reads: CASSLETGRNTGELFF. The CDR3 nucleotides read TGTGCCAGCAGCTTGGAAACAGGGCGGAACACCGGGGAGCTGTTTTTT.

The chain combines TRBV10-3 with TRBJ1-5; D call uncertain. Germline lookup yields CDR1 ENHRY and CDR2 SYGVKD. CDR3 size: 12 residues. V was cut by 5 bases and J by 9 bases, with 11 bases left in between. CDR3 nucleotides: TGTGCCATCAGTCAGGACCCGGGGCCCCAGCATTTT. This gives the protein CAISQDPGPQHF.

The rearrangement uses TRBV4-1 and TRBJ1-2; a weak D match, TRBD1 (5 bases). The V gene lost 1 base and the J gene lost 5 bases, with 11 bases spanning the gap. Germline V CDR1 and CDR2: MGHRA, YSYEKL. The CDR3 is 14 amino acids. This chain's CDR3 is CASSQGGEFYGYTF. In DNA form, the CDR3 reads TGCGCCAGCAGCCAAGGGGGGGAATTTTATGGCTACACCTTC.

CDR3 nucleotides: TGTGCCAGCAGAACACAGGGAATCAATCAGCCCCAGCATTTT. This sequence encodes CASRTQGINQPQHF. The chain links TRBV6-6 to TRBJ1-5; weak D call: TRBD1 (6 bases). CDR3 length: 14 residues. V was clipped by 6 bases and J by 3 bases, with 12 bases between them. Looked up from germline, CDR1 is MNHNY and CDR2 is SVGAGI (reference sequence).